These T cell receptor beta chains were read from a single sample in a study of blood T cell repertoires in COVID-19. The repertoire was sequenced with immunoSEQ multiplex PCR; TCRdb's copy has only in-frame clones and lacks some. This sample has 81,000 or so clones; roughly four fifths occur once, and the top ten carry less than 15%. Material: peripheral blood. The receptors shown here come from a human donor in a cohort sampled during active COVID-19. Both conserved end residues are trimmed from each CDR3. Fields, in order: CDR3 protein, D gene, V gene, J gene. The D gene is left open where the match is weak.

CDR3 protein: ASSSLQGVAEAF; D gene: NA; V gene: TRBV7-3; J gene: TRBJ1-1
CDR3 protein: SVLKTPYEQY; D gene: NA; V gene: TRBV29-1; J gene: TRBJ2-7
CDR3 protein: ASSFWPQGGYEQY; D gene: TRBD1; V gene: TRBV7-9; J gene: TRBJ2-7
CDR3 protein: ASSRTGGFYNEQF; D gene: TRBD1; V gene: TRBV6-2/TRBV6-3; J gene: TRBJ2-1
CDR3 protein: ASRGVAYEQY; D gene: TRBD2; V gene: TRBV28; J gene: TRBJ2-7
CDR3 protein: ASSPVAGAKTGELF; D gene: NA; V gene: TRBV5-6; J gene: TRBJ2-2
CDR3 protein: ASRPLDRDNGYT; D gene: NA; V gene: TRBV27; J gene: TRBJ1-2
CDR3 protein: ASKGQGQGAY; D gene: TRBD1; V gene: TRBV6-5; J gene: TRBJ2-7
CDR3 protein: ASSLLPGPVETQY; D gene: NA; V gene: TRBV7-3; J gene: TRBJ2-5
CDR3 protein: ASRDRETEAF; D gene: TRBD1; V gene: TRBV19; J gene: TRBJ1-1
CDR3 protein: ASRKGGGSYNEQF; D gene: NA; V gene: TRBV6-5; J gene: TRBJ2-1
CDR3 protein: ASSLSPSSDEQF; D gene: NA; V gene: TRBV27; J gene: TRBJ2-1
CDR3 protein: ASSLLRFSYNEQF; D gene: NA; V gene: TRBV11-2; J gene: TRBJ2-1
CDR3 protein: ASRAKLAGKETQY; D gene: TRBD2; V gene: TRBV7-6; J gene: TRBJ2-5
CDR3 protein: ASSTGLAGTGETQY; D gene: TRBD2; V gene: TRBV5-1; J gene: TRBJ2-5
CDR3 protein: ASSSGTYNSPLH; D gene: NA; V gene: TRBV6-6; J gene: TRBJ1-6
CDR3 protein: AISAPGRGGQGEQF; D gene: TRBD2; V gene: TRBV10-3; J gene: TRBJ2-1
CDR3 protein: ASSPQTGMRNEQY; D gene: TRBD1; V gene: TRBV11-2; J gene: TRBJ2-7
CDR3 protein: ASRPPGQGRYYGYT; D gene: TRBD1; V gene: TRBV5-1; J gene: TRBJ1-2
CDR3 protein: ASSMNGGATNEQF; D gene: TRBD2; V gene: TRBV19; J gene: TRBJ2-1
CDR3 protein: ASSFEATAYGYT; D gene: NA; V gene: TRBV5-1; J gene: TRBJ1-2
CDR3 protein: ASSLPIAGGSEQY; D gene: TRBD1; V gene: TRBV5-1; J gene: TRBJ2-7
CDR3 protein: ASSQGPSSYNEQF; D gene: NA; V gene: TRBV4-1; J gene: TRBJ2-1
CDR3 protein: ASTLGGGTGELF; D gene: NA; V gene: TRBV6-5; J gene: TRBJ2-2
CDR3 protein: ASRLGGGFYT; D gene: NA; V gene: TRBV6-5; J gene: TRBJ1-2
CDR3 protein: ASSQPFFVLAGFTEAF; D gene: NA; V gene: TRBV23-1; J gene: TRBJ1-1
CDR3 protein: ASSSTGAWGTDTQY; D gene: NA; V gene: TRBV27; J gene: TRBJ2-3
CDR3 protein: ASTSGTSGTDTQY; D gene: TRBD2; V gene: TRBV10-1; J gene: TRBJ2-3
CDR3 protein: ASSRQGAGNTIY; D gene: TRBD1; V gene: TRBV7-9; J gene: TRBJ1-3
CDR3 protein: SAITGYGYT; D gene: NA; V gene: TRBV20-1; J gene: TRBJ1-2
CDR3 protein: ASSVGSVPANYGYT; D gene: NA; V gene: TRBV9; J gene: TRBJ1-2
CDR3 protein: ASSLEYATKLF; D gene: NA; V gene: TRBV5-1; J gene: TRBJ1-4
CDR3 protein: ASSARQGDYEQY; D gene: TRBD1; V gene: TRBV2; J gene: TRBJ2-7
CDR3 protein: ASSYTSGGATYEQY; D gene: TRBD2; V gene: TRBV27; J gene: TRBJ2-7
CDR3 protein: ASSYTQGSNEAF; D gene: NA; V gene: TRBV7-9; J gene: TRBJ1-1
CDR3 protein: ASSPGTATTNEKLF; D gene: TRBD1; V gene: TRBV18; J gene: TRBJ1-4
CDR3 protein: ASSRDRGTDTQY; D gene: TRBD1; V gene: TRBV10-1; J gene: TRBJ2-3
CDR3 protein: ASSLEARTQGVSVNSPLH; D gene: TRBD1; V gene: TRBV11-3; J gene: TRBJ1-6
CDR3 protein: AISDSGGEKLF; D gene: TRBD1; V gene: TRBV10-3; J gene: TRBJ1-4
CDR3 protein: ATLSTRFGNTIY; D gene: NA; V gene: TRBV7-2; J gene: TRBJ1-3
CDR3 protein: AISSGQRVSTEAF; D gene: NA; V gene: TRBV10-3; J gene: TRBJ1-1
CDR3 protein: ASSRRTETDTQY; D gene: NA; V gene: TRBV5-5; J gene: TRBJ2-3
CDR3 protein: ATSAPTGGDGTGELF; D gene: TRBD1; V gene: TRBV24-1; J gene: TRBJ2-2
CDR3 protein: ATSRPGTDTEAF; D gene: TRBD1; V gene: TRBV15; J gene: TRBJ1-1
CDR3 protein: SASFFQRLRTEAF; D gene: NA; V gene: TRBV20-1; J gene: TRBJ1-1
CDR3 protein: ASSRLGYGTEAF; D gene: NA; V gene: TRBV2; J gene: TRBJ1-1
CDR3 protein: ASSLRRGRETQY; D gene: TRBD2; V gene: TRBV7-3; J gene: TRBJ2-5
CDR3 protein: ASSLITGSATEAF; D gene: NA; V gene: TRBV7-8; J gene: TRBJ1-1
CDR3 protein: AGGQGREKLF; D gene: TRBD1; V gene: TRBV28; J gene: TRBJ1-4
CDR3 protein: ASSGGQGYNSPLH; D gene: TRBD1; V gene: TRBV9; J gene: TRBJ1-6
CDR3 protein: ASNSRYEQY; D gene: NA; V gene: TRBV6-6; J gene: TRBJ2-7